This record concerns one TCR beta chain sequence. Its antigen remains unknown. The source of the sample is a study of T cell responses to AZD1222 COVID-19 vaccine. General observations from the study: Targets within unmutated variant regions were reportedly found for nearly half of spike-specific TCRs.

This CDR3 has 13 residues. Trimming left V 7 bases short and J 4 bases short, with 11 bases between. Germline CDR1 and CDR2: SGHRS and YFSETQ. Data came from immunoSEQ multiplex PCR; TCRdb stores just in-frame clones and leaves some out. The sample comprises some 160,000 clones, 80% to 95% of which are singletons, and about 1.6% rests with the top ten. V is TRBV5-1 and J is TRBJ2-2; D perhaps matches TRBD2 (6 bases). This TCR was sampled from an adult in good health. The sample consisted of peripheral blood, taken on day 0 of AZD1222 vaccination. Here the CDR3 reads CASRWGGTGELFF. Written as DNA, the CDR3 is TGCGCCAGCCGCTGGGGAGGCACCGGGGAGCTGTTTTTT.